Only a few counts were recorded for the clone carrying this TCR beta chain. No antigen is known for it. The source of the sample is a study of cytomegalovirus exposure and HLA in healthy donors. Broader study findings: Roughly uniform sequencing depth across donors was assumed, possibly incorrectly. Later analysis demonstrated an association between a missense DCLRE1C variant and TCR beta V- and J-gene trimming. Some highly shared sequence variants likely arose as a pipeline artifact.

Use of 60 Vbeta and 13 Jbeta primers characterized the PCR. Only in-frame clones appear in the TCRdb table, and some are missing; sequencing was by immunoSEQ multiplex PCR. The table includes under 200,000 clones, 65% to 90% detected once. CDR1 and CDR2 from the germline V gene are MNHEY and SVGAGI. The CDR3 consists of 13 residues. Trimming stripped 2 bases from V and 4 bases from J, with 9 bases between. The chain is built from TRBV6-5 and TRBJ2-7; D is possibly TRBD2 (5 bases). The sequenced sample consisted of PBMCs. The source is a human donor in good health. CDR3 sequence: CASSYDTRYEQYF. CDR3 in DNA: TGTGCCAGCAGTTACGATACTAGGTACGAGCAGTACTTC.